The following is a TCR beta chain sequence with its context. Libraries were prepared by immunoSEQ multiplex PCR; TCRdb keeps only in-frame clonotypes and omits some of them. Of tens of thousands of clones in the sample, roughly 94% were seen once. The record originates from a study of technical replicates of blood from a few donors. The clonotype was recovered from a human donor in good health. Specimen: T cells isolated from PBMCs.

The CDR3 here is CASSIAVTSGSLYEQYF. The CDR3 coding sequence is TGTGCCAGTAGTATAGCAGTGACTAGCGGGAGTTTGTACGAGCAGTACTTC. The gene calls are TRBV19 and TRBJ2-7; TRBD2 aligns across 12 bases. Looked up from germline, CDR1 is LNHDA and CDR2 is SQIVND (reference sequence). Germline trimming cut 1 base from V and 4 bases from J; bases unmatched to any gene: 8. The CDR3 consists of 17 residues.